One T cell receptor beta chain is described in this entry. This record comes from a study of kidney transplant recipient with SARS-CoV-2 infection. TCRdb redid the calling of the reads with MiXCR, one entry per CDR3 protein. Here the sample spans fewer than 250,000 distinct CDR3 sequences, 29% being singletons. The TCR originated in a male patient between 25 and 39 years old who had COVID-19 and was a kidney transplant recipient. Some T cells may originate from the graft donor. The input for sequencing was a blood sample, taken at baseline and between days 110 and 120 from a kidney transplant recipient.

This chain's CDR3 is CASSFLRFGQSYEQYF. CDR3 DNA sequence: TGTGCCAGCAGTTTTCTCAGGTTCGGACAGTCCTACGAGCAGTACTTC. The chain recombines TRBV27 with TRBJ2-7, with D maybe TRBD1 (6 bases). Trimming left V 3 bases short and J 1 base short, with 16 bases between. The germline CDR1 and CDR2 sequences are MNHEY and SMNVEV (reference sequence). CDR3 length: 16 amino acids.